This section outlines one T cell receptor beta chain sequence together with its context. The repertoire was sequenced with immunoSEQ multiplex PCR; TCRdb's copy has only in-frame clones and lacks some. The sample has roughly 56,000 clones; 88% are singletons. This entry is derived from a study of T cell changes during pregnancy in multiple sclerosis. The CDR3 runs 14 residues. The ends lost 5 bases at V and 1 base at J; junction bases unmatched: 4. The germline V gene encodes CDR1 MNHEY and CDR2 SVGAGI. The chain recombines TRBV6-5 with TRBJ1-1, with 7 bases identical to TRBD1. The TCR was taken from a female donor with multiple sclerosis, enrolled in a pregnancy study. This specimen was peripheral blood, taken in the first trimester of pregnancy. The CDR3 region is CASSRRQGNTEAFF. CDR3 DNA: TGTGCCAGCAGTCGAAGACAGGGGAACACTGAAGCTTTCTTT.